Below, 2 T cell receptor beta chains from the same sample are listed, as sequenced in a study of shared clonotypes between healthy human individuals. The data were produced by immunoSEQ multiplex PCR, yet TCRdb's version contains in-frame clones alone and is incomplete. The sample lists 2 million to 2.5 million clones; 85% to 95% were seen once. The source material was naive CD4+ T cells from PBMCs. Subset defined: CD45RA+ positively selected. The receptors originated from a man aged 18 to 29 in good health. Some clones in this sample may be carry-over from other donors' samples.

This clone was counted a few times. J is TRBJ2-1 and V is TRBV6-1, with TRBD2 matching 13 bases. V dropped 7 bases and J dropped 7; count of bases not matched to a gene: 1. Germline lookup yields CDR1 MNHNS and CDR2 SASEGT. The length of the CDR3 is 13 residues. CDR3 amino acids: CASTLAGGNEQFF. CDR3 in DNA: TGTGCCAGCACACTAGCGGGGGGGAATGAGCAGTTCTTC.

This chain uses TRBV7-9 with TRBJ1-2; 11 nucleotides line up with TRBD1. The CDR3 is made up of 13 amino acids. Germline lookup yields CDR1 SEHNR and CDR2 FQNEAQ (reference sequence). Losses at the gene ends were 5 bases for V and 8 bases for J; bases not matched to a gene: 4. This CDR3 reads CASSRTGGEGYTF. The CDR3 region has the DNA TGTGCCAGCAGCCGGACAGGGGGCGAGGGCTACACCTTC.